What follows are 29 T cell receptor beta chains derived from one specimen sequenced in a study of blood T cell repertoires in COVID-19. The repertoire was sequenced with immunoSEQ multiplex PCR; TCRdb's copy has only in-frame clones and lacks some. Counted here are fewer than 250,000 clones, around 80% occurring once; the ten biggest clones make up 2.5% to 3.5%. The sequencing sample was made of peripheral blood. The source is a man aged 45-65 years with active or convalescent COVID-19.

V gene TRBV28 combines with J gene TRBJ1-1; perhaps TRBD1 as D (5 bases). Germline V gene lookup returns CDR1 MDHEN and CDR2 SYDVKM. V was trimmed by 6 bases and J by 2 bases, leaving 16 bases between them. The CDR3 is 15 residues long. For the CDR3, the DNA is TGTGCCAGCAGCCGTGGTGACAGCCTTAACACTGAAGCTTTCTTT. Protein: CASSRGDSLNTEAFF.

Only a few counts were recorded for this clone. The gene calls are TRBV28 and TRBJ2-7, with D tentatively TRBD1 (6 bases). This CDR3 has 15 amino acids. V was clipped by 5 bases and J by 2 bases, with 16 bases between them. The germline V gene has CDR1 MDHEN and CDR2 SYDVKM. The CDR3 loop is CASSPGTRVAYEQYF. CDR3 nucleotide sequence: TGTGCCAGCAGTCCAGGGACAAGGGTGGCCTACGAGCAGTACTTC.

This clone was found once. The DNA of the CDR3 is TGTGCCAGCAGCGCGAGGGCAAGCCCAGAGACCCAGTACTTC. Protein: CASSARASPETQYF. The chain combines TRBV9 with TRBJ2-5, with a tentative D call TRBD2 (5 bases). With 3 bases removed from V and 4 bases from J, the gap between germline ends came to 13 bases. The germline CDR1 and CDR2 sequences are SGDLS and YYNGEE. This CDR3 has 14 amino acids.

CDR3 loop: CASSSDRVGNQPQHF. As DNA, the CDR3 is TGTGCCAGTAGTTCGGACAGGGTCGGGAATCAGCCCCAGCATTTT. The chain is built from TRBV19 and TRBJ1-5, with 8 bases lining up with TRBD1. Looked up from germline, CDR1 is LNHDA and CDR2 is SQIVND (reference sequence). This CDR3 region has 15 residues. The V and J ends lost 5 bases and 4 bases, in that order; junction bases with no gene match: 7. Full variable domain (remainder filled in from reference TRBV19 and TRBJ1-5): DGGITQSPKYLFRKEGQNVTLSCEQNLNHDAMYWYRQDPGQGLRLIYYSQIVNDFQKGDIAEGYSVSREKKESFPLTVTSAQKNPTAFYLCASSSDRVGNQPQHFGDGTRLSIL.

The chain uses TRBV19 and TRBJ1-1; 11 nucleotides align to TRBD1. Germline assignment: CDR1 LNHDA and CDR2 SQIVND (reference sequence). Trimming at V came to 3 bases and at J to 11 bases, leaving 17 bases not matched to a gene. This CDR3 has 17 amino acids. This CDR3 reads CASSISGLQTRTGGAFF. The CDR3 bases are TGTGCCAGTAGTATTTCGGGGCTCCAGACTCGGACAGGGGGCGCTTTCTTT. Complete variable domain (other parts from reference TRBV19 and TRBJ1-1): DGGITQSPKYLFRKEGQNVTLSCEQNLNHDAMYWYRQDPGQGLRLIYYSQIVNDFQKGDIAEGYSVSREKKESFPLTVTSAQKNPTAFYLCASSISGLQTRTGGAFFGQGTRLTVV.

The chain combines TRBV9 with TRBJ1-4; 10 bases match TRBD1. The CDR3 runs to 15 residues. Trimming at V came to 4 bases and at J to 5 bases, leaving 5 bases not matched to a gene. CDR1 and CDR2 from the germline V gene are SGDLS and YYNGEE. DNA for the CDR3: TGTGCCAGCAGCCCCGGGACAGGGGAGAATGAAAAACTGTTTTTT. It yields the protein CASSPGTGENEKLFF. The full variable domain, completed using reference TRBV9 and TRBJ1-4, is DSGVTQTPKHLITATGQRVTLRCSPRSGDLSVYWYQQSLDQGLQFLIQYYNGEERAKGNILERFSAQQFPDLHSELNLSSLELGDSALYFCASSPGTGENEKLFFGSGTQLSVL.

The chain couples TRBV5-6 to TRBJ2-1, with 9 bases identical to TRBD2. The CDR3 loop spans 16 amino acids. Germline values: CDR1 SGHDT, CDR2 YYEEEE. Losses at the gene ends were 0 bases for V and 7 bases for J; bases not matched to a gene: 8. CDR3 residues: CASSLVWAGGGNEQFF. In DNA form, the CDR3 reads TGTGCCAGCAGCTTGGTTTGGGCGGGAGGGGGGAATGAGCAGTTCTTC.

The J gene is TRBJ2-7, the V gene TRBV6-6, with 9 bases matching TRBD1. The CDR3 has 14 amino acids. V lost 2 bases, J lost 3 bases, and 2 bases stayed unmatched. Germline V gene lookup returns CDR1 MNHNY and CDR2 SVGAGI (reference sequence). The CDR3 loop is CASSYRGQGYEQYF. CDR3 coding DNA: TGTGCCAGCAGTTACCGGGGACAGGGCTACGAGCAGTACTTC.

Only a few counts were recorded for this clone. This chain connects TRBV30 to TRBJ1-1, with 7 positions matching TRBD1. Germline assignment: CDR1 GTSNPN and CDR2 SVGIG (reference sequence). The CDR3 is 13 residues long. Unmatched junction bases numbered 9, after V lost 5 bases and J lost 6 bases. The CDR3 protein is CAWLGTVGAEAFF. In nucleotides, the CDR3 is TGTGCCTGGTTAGGGACAGTAGGGGCTGAAGCTTTCTTT.

The chain links TRBV9 to TRBJ2-2; D remains unclear. The CDR3 consists of 14 residues. The germline V gene has CDR1 SGDLS and CDR2 YYNGEE. Trimming cost V 1 base and J 6 bases, with 10 bases left between them. The CDR3 here is CASSVLVNPGELFF. CDR3 bases: TGTGCCAGCAGCGTACTAGTTAACCCCGGGGAGCTGTTTTTT. Using reference TRBV9 and TRBJ2-2 for the parts outside the CDR3, the full variable domain is DSGVTQTPKHLITATGQRVTLRCSPRSGDLSVYWYQQSLDQGLQFLIQYYNGEERAKGNILERFSAQQFPDLHSELNLSSLELGDSALYFCASSVLVNPGELFFGEGSRLTVL.

The chain employs TRBV6-5 and TRBJ1-1, with no clear D. Germline CDR1 MNHEY, CDR2 SVGAGI. This CDR3 spans 15 amino acids. The germline V and J ends were trimmed by 2 bases and 5 bases, with 15 bases remaining between them. Here the CDR3 reads CASSYQGGDLTEAFF. CDR3 sequence (DNA): TGTGCCAGCAGTTACCAAGGCGGGGATTTGACTGAAGCTTTCTTT.

The chain employs TRBV18 and TRBJ2-5, with 13 bases matching TRBD2. The junction had 8 bases not matched to a gene; V was cut back by 3 bases and J by 1 base. Germline V gene lookup returns CDR1 KGHSH and CDR2 LQKENI. The CDR3 is made up of 18 amino acids. The DNA of the CDR3 is TGTGCCAGCTCACCGCTATCCGGGACTAGCGGGACCCAAGAGACCCAGTACTTC. Protein product: CASSPLSGTSGTQETQYF.

This chain joins TRBV7-2 and TRBJ2-7; TRBD1 matches at 7 bases. With 2 bases clipped from V and 5 bases from J, the junction kept 3 bases outside the gene matches. CDR3 length: 13 amino acids. The germline V gene encodes CDR1 SGHTA and CDR2 FQGNSA. CDR3 nucleotides: TGTGCCAGCAGCTTAAAGCAGGGGGACGAGCAGTACTTC. It specifies CASSLKQGDEQYF.

The chain joins TRBV11-2 to TRBJ2-2; TRBD2 matches at 14 bases. The J segment lost 3 bases and the V segment lost 5 bases, leaving 5 bases of the junction unmatched. The germline gives CDR1 SGHAT, CDR2 FQNNGV. CDR3 length: 17 residues. The CDR3 DNA reads as TGTGCCAGCAGCGGGGGACTAGCGGGGGATTACACCGGGGAGCTGTTTTTT. It translates to CASSGGLAGDYTGELFF.

The rearrangement links TRBV9 to TRBJ1-5; unclear D gene. The V gene's germline CDR1 is SGDLS and CDR2 YYNGEE. V lost 3 bases and J lost 6, with 13 bases in between. This CDR3 has 14 amino acids. As DNA, the CDR3 is TGTGCCAGCAGCGACCGACGGACTACTCAGCCCCAGCATTTT. The encoded protein is CASSDRRTTQPQHF.

This chain links TRBV5-1 with TRBJ1-2; D remains ambiguous. The CDR3 covers 17 residues. Germline V gives CDR1 SGHRS, CDR2 YFSETQ. Trimming removed 1 base at V and 0 bases at J, with 16 bases between. The CDR3 spells CASSLSSRTLTNYGYTF. As DNA, the CDR3 is TGCGCCAGCAGCTTGTCGTCCAGAACCCTCACTAACTATGGCTACACCTTC.

This chain joins TRBV7-8 and TRBJ1-2; 7 bases map to TRBD1. V shed 4 bases, J shed 4 bases, and the junction held 9 bases outside the gene matches. The CDR3 sequence is 15 residues long. CDR1 is SGHVS and CDR2 is FQNEAQ in the germline V gene. The chain's CDR3 is CASSSTGEVAYGYTF. In nucleotides, the CDR3 is TGTGCCAGCAGCTCTACAGGGGAAGTGGCCTATGGCTACACCTTC.

V is TRBV18 and J is TRBJ2-1, with D perhaps TRBD1 (6 bases). Germline lookup yields CDR1 KGHSH and CDR2 LQKENI. V lost 0 bases and J lost 3, with 24 bases in between. The CDR3 is 20 amino acids. This chain's CDR3 is CASSPPGNLGTFFRYNEQFF. The CDR3 nucleotides read TGTGCCAGCTCACCACCGGGGAATTTAGGGACATTTTTTCGCTACAATGAGCAGTTCTTC.

The CDR3 region is CASSPTGKVGYTF. The CDR3 DNA is TGTGCCAGCAGCCCTACAGGGAAGGTTGGCTACACCTTC. V and J are TRBV9 and TRBJ1-2, with D perhaps matching TRBD1 (6 bases). V gave up 4 bases and J gave up 7 bases, with 14 bases separating them. CDR3 length equals 13 residues. The germline V gene encodes CDR1 SGDLS and CDR2 YYNGEE.

The chain links TRBV6-5 to TRBJ2-1; TRBD2 matches at 9 bases. The J segment lost 5 bases and the V segment lost 2 bases, leaving 7 bases of the junction unmatched. Germline CDR1 is MNHEY and CDR2 is SVGAGI. The CDR3 is 16 residues long. This CDR3 is CASSYARTSAHNEQFF. Here the CDR3 DNA reads TGTGCCAGCAGTTACGCCCGGACTAGCGCCCACAATGAGCAGTTCTTC.

The V and J genes are TRBV7-9 and TRBJ1-6; D unclear. The V gene's germline CDR1 is SEHNR and CDR2 FQNEAQ (reference sequence). This CDR3 comprises 12 residues. V gave up 5 bases and J gave up 5 bases, with 4 bases separating them. The chain's CDR3 is CASSINNSPLHF. The CDR3 DNA reads TGTGCCAGCAGCATAAATAATTCACCCCTCCACTTT. Complete variable domain (other parts from reference TRBV7-9 and TRBJ1-6): DTGVSQNPRHKITKRGQNVTFRCDPISEHNRLYWYRQTLGQGPEFLTYFQNEAQLEKSRLLSDRFSAERPKGSFSTLEIQRTEQGDSAMYLCASSINNSPLHFGNGTRLTVT.

The gene calls are TRBV18 and TRBJ1-2; tentative D call: TRBD1 (5 bases). CDR3 length: 12 residues. Germline-derived CDR1 and CDR2 are KGHSH and LQKENI. Trimming stripped 6 bases from V and 1 base from J, with 6 bases between. As DNA, the CDR3 is TGTGCCAGCTCGGACAATAACTATGGCTACACCTTC. Translation gives CASSDNNYGYTF.

In regard to this clone: The same CDR3 arises from other DNA sequences in this sample as well. The V call is TRBV28, the J call TRBJ2-5, with 8 bases that match TRBD1. Trimming at V came to 3 bases and at J to 4 bases, leaving 4 bases not matched to a gene. The CDR3 has 14 amino acids. Germline V gene data show CDR1 as MDHEN and CDR2 as SYDVKM. The CDR3 reads CASSLDRVGETQYF. CDR3 DNA: TGTGCCAGCAGTTTGGACAGGGTGGGAGAGACCCAGTACTTC.

V gene TRBV15 combines with J gene TRBJ1-1; D is possibly TRBD1 (5 bases). Germline V gene lookup returns CDR1 LNHNV and CDR2 YYDKDF (reference sequence). The CDR3 extends over 15 amino acids. The ends were cut back, 0 bases at V and 2 bases at J, with 10 bases in the middle. CDR3 protein: CATSRDLGLNTEAFF. For the CDR3, the DNA is TGTGCCACCAGCAGAGATCTGGGGCTTAACACTGAAGCTTTCTTT.

The rearrangement uses TRBV5-4 and TRBJ2-7; 8 nucleotides agree with TRBD1. Germline V lookup: CDR1 SGHNT, CDR2 YYREEE (reference sequence). The CDR3 contains 16 residues. After removal of 0 bases from V and 3 bases from J, the junction contained 8 bases not matched to a gene. CDR3 bases: TGTGCCAGCAGCTTGGAGACAGGGGCCGGGAACTACGAGCAGTACTTC. It is translated as CASSLETGAGNYEQYF.

The sample holds one count of this clone. J is TRBJ2-1 and V is TRBV27; 12 bases are shared with TRBD2. Germline assignment: CDR1 MNHEY and CDR2 SMNVEV (reference sequence). Germline trimming cut 6 bases from V and 6 bases from J; bases unmatched to any gene: 6. The CDR3 sequence is 15 residues long. The CDR3 DNA is TGTGCCAGCAGCCTGACTAGCGGGAGTGTCAATGAGCAGTTCTTC. Its protein product is CASSLTSGSVNEQFF.

Turning to this clone: The sample has other DNA sequences that encode this CDR3 too. V gene TRBV19 combines with J gene TRBJ1-1, with 7 bases identical to TRBD1. CDR1 LNHDA and CDR2 SQIVND come from the germline V gene (reference sequence). V lost 4 bases to trimming and J lost 0 bases; unmatched junction nucleotides: 2. CDR3 length: 14 residues. CDR3 region: CASSRDRMNTEAFF. DNA for the CDR3: TGTGCCAGTAGTAGGGACAGAATGAACACTGAAGCTTTCTTT.

This clone showed up just once. J is TRBJ2-5 and V is TRBV6-1, with D tentatively TRBD1 (6 bases). Germline V gene data show CDR1 as MNHNS and CDR2 as SASEGT. There are 16 residues in the CDR3. The V gene lost 4 bases and the J gene lost 5 bases, with 20 bases spanning the gap. CDR3 region: CASSGIRTALGETQYF. CDR3 in DNA: TGTGCCAGCAGTGGGATTCGGACAGCCCTTGGGGAGACCCAGTACTTC.

In this sample, this clone turned up a few times. The chain uses TRBV6-2 or TRBV6-3 and TRBJ1-2, with TRBD1 as a possible D gene (6 bases). Germline V CDR1 and CDR2: MNHEY, SVGEGT. V lost 5 bases and J lost 0, with 10 bases in between. The CDR3 is made up of 14 amino acids. CDR3 protein: CASSGQIPNYGYTF. CDR3 bases: TGTGCCAGCAGTGGACAGATCCCTAACTATGGCTACACCTTC.